This is a list of T cell receptor beta chains from one sample in a study of T cell responses to AZD1222 COVID-19 vaccine. Assay: immunoSEQ multiplex PCR; the TCRdb copy retains only in-frame clones and omits some. Here the sample spans over 150,000 clones, 87% being singletons. The specimen was peripheral blood, collected on day 0 of AZD1222 vaccination. Receptors were obtained from an adult in good health. CDR3s include the opening cysteine and the closing phenylalanine or tryptophan. Each record gives: D gene, CDR3 length, V gene, clone size, J gene, CDR3 protein, CDR3 DNA. D genes are given only for firm matches. Size is stated for part of the rows, as once, few or many counts, or as a class when the clone is expanded.

TRBD2	15	TRBV9	-	TRBJ2-7	CASSVGSGSSYEQYF	TGTGCCAGCAGCGTAGGTAGCGGGAGCTCCTACGAGCAGTACTTC
-	13	TRBV10-1	once	TRBJ2-7	CASSEGTDYEQYF	TGCGCCAGCAGTGAAGGGACGGACTACGAGCAGTACTTC
TRBD1	14	TRBV10-3	-	TRBJ2-1	CAISGQGGYNEQFF	TGTGCCATCAGCGGACAGGGTGGGTACAATGAGCAGTTCTTC
-	14	TRBV18	-	TRBJ1-2	CASSPAGLGYGYTF	TGTGCCAGCTCACCGGCAGGGTTAGGCTATGGCTACACCTTC
-	12	TRBV19	once	TRBJ1-2	CASSDRWDGYTF	TGTGCCAGTAGCGACAGGTGGGACGGCTACACCTTC
-	15	TRBV27	-	TRBJ1-1	CASSSEDGRNTEAFF	TGTGCCAGCAGTTCAGAGGACGGTAGAAACACTGAAGCTTTCTTT
TRBD1	15	TRBV19	-	TRBJ2-2	CASSWTGGNTGELFF	TGTGCCAGTAGCTGGACAGGGGGCAACACCGGGGAGCTGTTTTTT
-	13	TRBV7-3	-	TRBJ2-2	CASSLTGQGELFF	TGTGCCAGCAGCTTAACGGGCCAGGGGGAGCTGTTTTTT
-	16	TRBV11-2	-	TRBJ1-3	CASSLGWGSSGNTIYF	TGTGCCAGCAGCTTAGGCTGGGGGAGCTCTGGAAACACCATATATTTT
-	16	TRBV7-8	-	TRBJ2-2	CASSLAAGALTGELFF	TGTGCCAGCAGCTTAGCCGCGGGGGCCCTCACCGGGGAGCTGTTTTTT
-	14	TRBV7-9	-	TRBJ1-1	CASSLLQGGAEAFF	TGTGCCAGCAGCTTACTGCAGGGAGGGGCTGAAGCTTTCTTT
-	14	TRBV2	once	TRBJ2-2	CASRGGLSNTRMFF	TGTGCCAGCAGGGGAGGCTTATCAAACACTCGGATGTTTTTT
-	14	TRBV29-1	-	TRBJ2-6	CSVEFAEDSSVLTF	TGCAGCGTTGAATTTGCGGAGGACTCTTCCGTCCTGACTTTC
TRBD1	15	TRBV30	-	TRBJ2-7	CAWRRRQGAGYEQYF	TGTGCCTGGAGAAGAAGACAGGGGGCAGGCTACGAGCAGTACTTC
-	14	TRBV5-1	-	TRBJ2-1	CASSSTGRYNEQFF	TGCGCCAGCAGCTCGACAGGGAGGTACAATGAGCAGTTCTTC
-	15	TRBV6-5	-	TRBJ1-6	CASSYLLRDNLPLHF	TGTGCCAGCAGTTACCTCTTACGGGATAATTTACCCCTCCACTTT
-	14	TRBV5-1	-	TRBJ2-1	CASSQQGSGHEQFF	TGCGCCAGCAGTCAACAGGGCTCGGGTCATGAGCAGTTCTTC
TRBD1	15	TRBV7-2	-	TRBJ1-2	CASSSLGGGFYGYTF	TGTGCCAGCAGCTCTCTCGGAGGGGGCTTCTATGGCTACACCTTC
-	13	TRBV27	once	TRBJ2-3	CASSLFVRRDEYF	TGTGCCAGCAGTTTATTCGTCCGGCGGGACGAGTATTTT
TRBD1	15	TRBV19	-	TRBJ2-6	CASIEGASGANVLTF	TGTGCCAGTATAGAGGGGGCGTCGGGGGCCAACGTCCTGACTTTC
-	17	TRBV21-1	-	TRBJ2-3	CASSKRTSGNSTDTQYF	TGTGCCAGCAGCAAAAGGACTAGCGGGAATTCGACAGATACGCAGTATTTT
TRBD1	12	TRBV2	once	TRBJ1-2	CASSATGDGYTF	TGTGCCAGCAGTGCAACAGGGGATGGCTACACCTTC
-	14	TRBV4-1	-	TRBJ1-4	CASSQELRAGKLFF	TGCGCCAGCAGCCAAGAGTTGAGGGCCGGAAAACTGTTTTTT
TRBD2	17	TRBV28	-	TRBJ2-1	CASSRMIIAGGYNEQFF	TGTGCCAGCAGTCGCATGATTATAGCGGGAGGTTACAATGAGCAGTTCTTC
TRBD1	13	TRBV4-1	-	TRBJ2-7	CASSQVNRGEQYF	TGCGCCAGCAGCCAAGTTAACAGGGGCGAGCAGTACTTC
TRBD2	20	TRBV6-6	-	TRBJ2-1	CASSLSRTSGRRSSYNEQFF	TGTGCCAGCAGTCTCTCCCGGACTAGCGGGAGAAGGAGCTCCTACAATGAGCAGTTCTTC
TRBD1	15	TRBV7-9	-	TRBJ1-4	CASSPPVADREKLFF	TGTGCCAGCAGCCCCCCCGTAGCGGACAGGGAAAAACTGTTTTTT
TRBD1	16	TRBV24-1	-	TRBJ2-5	CATSDSGTGGEETQYF	TGTGCCACCAGTGACTCGGGGACAGGGGGTGAGGAGACCCAGTACTTC
TRBD1	14	TRBV5-6	-	TRBJ1-5	CASSLYRTGAPQHF	TGTGCCAGCAGCTTGTATAGGACAGGGGCCCCCCAGCATTTT
TRBD1	17	TRBV5-4	-	TRBJ2-2	CASSSTGTGVDTGELFF	TGTGCCAGCAGCTCAACCGGGACAGGGGTCGACACCGGGGAGCTGTTTTTT
TRBD1	14	TRBV6-5	-	TRBJ1-1	CASSPGQGNTEAFF	TGTGCCAGCAGTCCGGGACAGGGGAACACTGAAGCTTTCTTT
-	17	TRBV18	-	TRBJ2-1	CASSRGSQVSPYNEQFF	TGTGCCAGCTCAAGGGGGTCTCAGGTTAGTCCCTACAATGAGCAGTTCTTC
TRBD1	14	TRBV28	-	TRBJ1-2	CASSFGTGLYGYTF	TGTGCCAGCAGTTTTGGGACAGGGCTCTATGGCTACACCTTC
TRBD1	15	TRBV19	once	TRBJ1-5	CASSPTTGGNQPQHF	TGTGCCAGTAGCCCAACCACAGGGGGCAATCAGCCCCAGCATTTT
TRBD2	16	TRBV5-1	-	TRBJ2-1	CASSPGWASGSYEQFF	TGCGCCAGCAGTCCGGGGTGGGCTAGCGGGAGCTATGAGCAGTTCTTC
TRBD1	13	TRBV19	-	TRBJ1-1	CASSLTGFTEAFF	TGTGCCAGTAGTCTGACAGGGTTCACTGAAGCTTTCTTT
-	15	TRBV7-5	-	TRBJ1-1	CVRSFREWNGSEAFF	TGTGTCAGAAGCTTCAGGGAATGGAATGGATCTGAAGCTTTCTTT
-	13	TRBV7-8	-	TRBJ1-6	CASSLTGPSPLHF	TGTGCCAGCAGCTTAACAGGGCCCTCACCCCTCCACTTT
-	15	TRBV20-1	-	TRBJ1-3	CSASLGQTSGNTIYF	TGCAGTGCTAGTTTAGGTCAGACCTCTGGAAACACCATATATTTT
-	15	TRBV29-1	few	TRBJ1-5	CSVGWTAGVDQPQHF	TGCAGCGTGGGTTGGACAGCCGGCGTCGATCAGCCCCAGCATTTT